The 16 T cell receptor beta chains listed next were all sequenced from one sample in a study of tumor-infiltrating lymphocytes in primary liver carcinoma. Extraction also yielded germline DNA, while blood RNA was obtained from unsorted whole blood. From roughly 0.5 ug total RNA, TCR beta cDNA was generated with a primer in the constant region. What produced the TCR beta libraries was three nested multiplex PCR rounds using slightly modified ARM-PCR. Forward primers for TRBV1-TRBV30 and a C-beta reverse primer served the first two PCR rounds, at about 9 cycles each. Via MiXCR, TCRdb re-called the multiplex PCR reads, giving one row per CDR3 protein. The sample lists 150,000 to 200,000 distinct CDR3 sequences, 50% to 75% occurring once. The sample consisted of peripheral blood. The receptors originated from a man in his forties with primary liver carcinoma and hepatitis B virus infection.

The chain employs TRBV4-1 and TRBJ1-6, with 7 bases fitting TRBD1. The length of the CDR3 is 16 residues. The germline V gene encodes CDR1 MGHRA and CDR2 YSYEKL. The V and J ends lost 0 bases and 8 bases, in that order; junction bases with no gene match: 7. The CDR3 sequence is CASSQDPAGGYSPLHF. The CDR3 DNA reads TGCGCCAGCAGCCAAGATCCCGCAGGGGGTTATTCACCCCTCCACTTT.

In regard to this clonotype: At one boundary the junction diverges from the germline segment, which might be a read error. In nucleotides, the CDR3 is TGTGCCAGCAGCCCATCGCGAAACACCACATATTTT. This encodes CASSPSRNTTYF. The chain recombines TRBV6-1 with TRBJ1-3, with D unresolved. Germline CDR1 is MNHNS and CDR2 is SASEGT. CDR3 size: 12 residues.

This clonotype occurred a few times. This may be a read error, as it is one base from a much larger clone. The chain links TRBV11-2 to TRBJ1-6; D is ambiguous. CDR3 length: 12 residues. Germline values: CDR1 SGHAT, CDR2 FQNNGV. The CDR3 DNA follows: TGTGCCAGCAGCCTAAGGAATTCACCCCTCCGCTTT. This sequence encodes CASSLRNSPLRF.

To note about this clonotype: At one boundary the junction diverges from the germline segment, which might be a read error. The V gene is TRBV11-2, the J gene TRBJ2-7, with 7 bases aligning to TRBD1. Germline V gene data show CDR1 as SGHAT and CDR2 as FQNNGV. This CDR3 comprises 15 residues. The CDR3 sequence is CASSFVGGLGYEHYF. DNA of the CDR3: TGTGCCAGCAGCTTCGTAGGGGGCCTCGGCTACGAGCATTACTTC. Based on the CDR3 plus reference TRBV11-2 and TRBJ2-7, the full variable domain is EAGVAQSPRYKIIEKRQSVAFWCNPISGHATLYWYQQILGQGPKLLIQFQNNGVVDDSQLPKDRFSAERLKGVDSTLKIQPAKLEDSAVYLCASSFVGGLGYEHYFGPGTRLTVT.

V usage is TRBV6-5 and J usage is TRBJ2-1; TRBD1 aligns across 7 bases. Germline CDR1 is MNHEY and CDR2 is SVGAGI. Trimming removed 2 bases from V and 8 bases from J; junction bases left unmatched: 6. CDR3 length: 14 residues. CDR3 sequence (DNA): TGTGCCAGCAGTTACGGGACAGACGACTATGAGCAGTTCTTC. It is translated as CASSYGTDDYEQFF.

This clonotype was recorded only once. The chain joins TRBV28 to TRBJ2-7; a weak D match, TRBD2 (5 bases). Per germline, CDR1 MDHEN and CDR2 SYDVKM. V was shortened by 5 bases and J by 1 base, with 12 bases between the two germline ends. CDR3 size: 14 residues. The CDR3 sequence is CASSKRIGSYEQYF. The CDR3 DNA reads as TGTGCCAGCAGTAAGCGGATCGGATCCTACGAGCAGTACTTC.

V usage is TRBV11-2 and J usage is TRBJ2-5, with D uncertain. Germline V gene sequence: CDR1 SGHAT, CDR2 FQNNGV. Between the trimmed V and J ends, which lost 10 bases and 2 bases, there was a span of 11 bases. The CDR3 totals 12 residues. The CDR3 DNA sequence: TGTGCCAACAACGGCAGACAAGAGACCCAGTACTTC. It is translated as CANNGRQETQYF. Drawing the rest from reference TRBV11-2 and TRBJ2-5, the complete variable domain is EAGVAQSPRYKIIEKRQSVAFWCNPISGHATLYWYQQILGQGPKLLIQFQNNGVVDDSQLPKDRFSAERLKGVDSTLKIQPAKLEDSAVYLCANNGRQETQYFGPGTRLLVL.

Details on this clonotype: The CDR3 ends on some other residue instead of the conserved phenylalanine or tryptophan, so this is likely a read error. This chain connects TRBV11-2 to TRBJ2-7; D gene uncertain. From germline, CDR1 is SGHAT and CDR2 FQNNGV. The length of the CDR3 is 14 residues. The CDR3 sequence: CASRLTDGAYVQYL. In DNA, the CDR3 is TGTGCCAGCAGGTTAACCGATGGAGCCTACGTGCAGTACTTA.

This clonotype occurred a few times. The V and J genes are TRBV10-3 and TRBJ2-3; 14 bases fit TRBD2. Germline V lookup: CDR1 ENHRY, CDR2 SYGVKD. V lost 10 bases, J lost 2 bases, and 5 bases stayed unmatched. The CDR3 contains 15 residues. CDR3 DNA: TGTGCCACCGGGACTAGCGGGAGTTTCACAGATACGCAGTATTTT. It specifies CATGTSGSFTDTQYF.

The chain employs TRBV4-1 and TRBJ2-7; 7 bases agree with TRBD1. The germline gives CDR1 MGHRA, CDR2 YSYEKL. The CDR3 runs 14 residues. J was trimmed by 3 bases and V by 4 bases; bases with no gene match: 6. DNA for the CDR3: TGCGCCAGCAGCCGCCAAACAGGGGTCTACGAGCAGTACTTC. The encoded protein is CASSRQTGVYEQYF.

V usage is TRBV12-3 or TRBV12-4 and J usage is TRBJ2-7; TRBD2 is a possible D gene (6 bases). Trimming shortened V by 5 bases and J by 0 bases, and 14 bases separated the two germline ends. This CDR3 is built from 15 residues. In DNA form, the CDR3 reads TGTGCCAGCAGTCCTCGGGACTCCTCCTCCTACGAGCAGTACTTC. It is translated as CASSPRDSSSYEQYF.

The genes are TRBV7-9 and TRBJ2-5, with a possible D match to TRBD1 (6 bases). This CDR3 region has 16 residues. Germline-derived CDR1 and CDR2 are SEHNR and FQNEAQ (reference sequence). Between the trimmed V and J ends, which lost 4 bases and 3 bases, there was a span of 18 bases. The CDR3 DNA sequence: TGTGCCAGCAGCTCCCGAGACGAGGGGGTAAAAGAGACCCAGTACTTC. This translates into CASSSRDEGVKETQYF.

The table lists this clonotype with a few counts. The chain combines TRBV28 with TRBJ2-5, with D possibly called TRBD1 or TRBD2 (6 bases each). Looked up from germline, CDR1 is MDHEN and CDR2 is SYDVKM. The CDR3 loop spans 15 amino acids. V dropped 3 bases and J dropped 5 bases, with 16 bases sitting between them. CDR3 amino acids: CASSLGAPGGETQYF. Here the CDR3 DNA reads TGTGCCAGCAGTTTGGGGGCTCCCGGAGGGGAGACCCAGTACTTC. Full variable domain (rest looked up from reference TRBV28 and TRBJ2-5): DVKVTQSSRYLVKRTGEKVFLECVQDMDHENMFWYRQDPGLGLRLIYFSYDVKMKEKGDIPEGYSVSREKKERFSLILESASTNQTSMYLCASSLGAPGGETQYFGPGTRLLVL.

As for this clonotype: This sequence may be a read error, since a much larger clone differs from it by one base. Here the CDR3 omits its conserved ending phenylalanine or tryptophan, so a read error is the likely source. The chain links TRBV29-1 to TRBJ2-2, with 8 positions matching TRBD2. This CDR3 region has 13 residues. V shed 8 bases, J shed 3 bases, and the junction held 5 bases outside the gene matches. In germline, CDR1 is SQVTM, CDR2 ANQGSEA. CDR3 DNA: TGCAGCACCGGGACTAGGGACACCGGGGAGCTGTTTTCT. Translation gives CSTGTRDTGELFS.

This clonotype has a single count. A read error may explain this, as a much larger clone is one base away. J is TRBJ2-1 and V is TRBV12-3 or TRBV12-4; the match to TRBD1 covers 11 bases. This CDR3 is 14 amino acids long. CDR3 amino acids: CASSPGQGGNDQFF. DNA of the CDR3: TGTGCCAGCAGTCCGGGACAGGGGGGGAATGATCAGTTCTTC.

This clonotype was recorded at least ten times. V is TRBV29-1 and J is TRBJ1-2, with D possibly matching TRBD1 (5 bases). This CDR3 is 13 amino acids long. In germline, CDR1 is SQVTM, CDR2 ANQGSEA. Trimming cost V 3 bases and J 2 bases, with 10 bases left between them. This chain's CDR3 is CSVEAGPNYGYTF. CDR3 in DNA: TGCAGCGTTGAGGCAGGGCCCAACTATGGCTACACCTTC.